These 28 T cell receptor beta chains came from one sample sequenced in a study of shared clonotypes between healthy human individuals. The method was immunoSEQ multiplex PCR; TCRdb's version includes in-frame clones alone and lacks a portion of them. This sample has approximately 2.4 million clones, with about 94% found just once. Specimen: naive CD4+ T cells sorted from blood. Sample subset: CD45RA+ positively selected. The receptors shown here come from a man aged 18 to 30 in good health.

This clone appeared a single time. This rearrangement joins TRBV7-9 to TRBJ2-3; 8 bases align to TRBD2. Germline CDR1 SEHNR, CDR2 FQNEAQ (reference sequence). This CDR3 is 14 amino acids long. Trimming cost V 3 bases and J 4 bases; bases outside gene matches: 3. The CDR3 loop is CASSFWTSPDTQYF. The DNA of the CDR3 is TGTGCCAGCAGCTTTTGGACTAGCCCAGATACGCAGTATTTT.

The chain is built from TRBV4-1 and TRBJ1-1, with D maybe TRBD1 (5 bases). Germline V gene lookup returns CDR1 MGHRA and CDR2 YSYEKL. Trimming shortened V by 3 bases and J by 5 bases, and 25 bases separated the two germline ends. This CDR3 has 18 amino acids. This CDR3 is CASSQVFMYGGSGTEAFF. The CDR3, as DNA: TGCGCCAGCAGCCAGGTATTTATGTACGGGGGATCGGGGACTGAAGCTTTCTTT.

V is TRBV10-1 and J is TRBJ2-3, with D perhaps being TRBD1 or TRBD2 (5 bases each). The V gene lost 6 bases and the J gene lost 9 bases, with 16 bases spanning the gap. CDR3 length: 13 amino acids. Germline values: CDR1 WNHNN, CDR2 SYGVQD (reference sequence). The chain's CDR3 is CASSRDAESTQYF. The DNA for the CDR3 is TGCGCCAGCAGCCGGGACGCCGAATCCACGCAGTATTTT.

The rearrangement links TRBV4-1 to TRBJ1-2; D remains unclear. Germline-derived CDR1 and CDR2 are MGHRA and YSYEKL. Trimming removed 1 base at V and 7 bases at J, with 16 bases between. The CDR3 contains 15 residues. CDR3: CASSQGSRGNRGYTF. CDR3 sequence (DNA): TGCGCCAGCAGCCAAGGGTCACGGGGTAATCGTGGCTACACCTTC.

The chain combines TRBV6-5 with TRBJ2-2, with D possibly being TRBD1 (6 bases). The CDR3 runs to 14 residues. Germline lookup yields CDR1 MNHEY and CDR2 SVGAGI. V was clipped by 4 bases and J by 1 base, with 7 bases between them. CDR3 sequence (DNA): TGTGCCAGCAGTTCGGACAGGAACACCGGGGAGCTGTTTTTT. This codes for CASSSDRNTGELFF.

This clone turned up a few times. V gene TRBV21-1 combines with J gene TRBJ1-2. TRBV21-1 is annotated as a pseudogene. This CDR3 contains 11 residues. CDR3 in DNA: TGTGCCAGCAGCAAAAGGAGGGGCTACACCTTC. Translating it yields CASSKRRGYTF.

The chain uses TRBV6-5 and TRBJ2-3; 8 bases map to TRBD1. This CDR3 contains 16 residues. V gave up 4 bases and J gave up 1 base; unmatched junction bases: 7. In germline, CDR1 is MNHEY, CDR2 SVGAGI. CDR3 amino acids: CASSSMDRVGTDTQYF. The CDR3 nucleotides are TGTGCCAGCAGTTCTATGGACAGGGTGGGCACAGATACGCAGTATTTT.

The V call is TRBV7-2, the J call TRBJ2-5; the match to TRBD2 covers 7 bases. The CDR3 extends over 15 amino acids. After removal of 2 bases from V and 2 bases from J, the junction contained 5 bases not matched to a gene. Germline V gives CDR1 SGHTA, CDR2 FQGNSA. CDR3 DNA: TGTGCCAGCAGCTTAAGAGGGAGGGATCAAGAGACCCAGTACTTC. Translating gives CASSLRGRDQETQYF.

The rearrangement links TRBV19 to TRBJ1-2; D call uncertain. CDR3 length: 15 amino acids. Germline CDR1 LNHDA, CDR2 SQIVND (reference sequence). The ends were cut back, 5 bases at V and 7 bases at J, with 20 bases in the middle. The CDR3, as DNA: TGTGCCAGTAGTCTTCCGGCTGGAGGGTTTGGTGGCTACACCTTC. Translated, it gives CASSLPAGGFGGYTF.

The chain joins TRBV6-1 to TRBJ2-3; TRBD2 matches 10 bases. Losses at the gene ends were 4 bases for V and 4 bases for J; bases not matched to a gene: 11. In germline, CDR1 is MNHNS, CDR2 SASEGT. The CDR3 contains 17 residues. Here the CDR3 reads CASSVAPAGGPPDTQYF. The CDR3 DNA reads as TGTGCCAGCAGTGTTGCGCCAGCGGGGGGGCCCCCAGATACGCAGTATTTT.

The chain joins TRBV10-3 to TRBJ2-1, with 8 bases lining up with TRBD2. The CDR3 totals 12 residues. The germline V gene has CDR1 ENHRY and CDR2 SYGVKD. The junction had 3 bases not matched to a gene; V was cut back by 9 bases and J by 5 bases. The CDR3 loop reads CAISGSNNEQFF. The CDR3 DNA reads as TGTGCCATAAGCGGGAGCAACAATGAGCAGTTCTTC.

The chain links TRBV7-2 to TRBJ1-1; D might be TRBD1 (5 bases). V was shortened by 5 bases and J by 0 bases, with 13 bases between the two germline ends. Germline V gives CDR1 SGHTA, CDR2 FQGNSA. The CDR3 runs 15 residues. The CDR3 DNA reads as TGTGCCAGCAGCCCTCGAGGGACTATGAACACTGAAGCTTTCTTT. This encodes CASSPRGTMNTEAFF. Variable domain in full (rest from reference TRBV7-2 and TRBJ1-1): GAGVSQSPSNKVTEKGKDVELRCDPISGHTALYWYRQSLGQGLEFLIYFQGNSAPDKSGLPSDRFSAERTGGSVSTLTIQRTQQEDSAVYLCASSPRGTMNTEAFFGQGTRLTVV.

V is TRBV5-1 and J is TRBJ1-6; D not resolved. From germline, CDR1 is SGHRS and CDR2 YFSETQ. Trimming shortened V by 5 bases and J by 4 bases, and 13 bases separated the two germline ends. CDR3 length: 15 amino acids. The CDR3 DNA follows: TGCGCCAGCAGTTTAACCGGGGAGTATAATTCACCCCTCCACTTT. The encoded protein is CASSLTGEYNSPLHF.

This chain uses TRBV4-1 with TRBJ1-6; 9 bases are a match to TRBD1. Germline CDR1 MGHRA, CDR2 YSYEKL. With V trimmed by 1 base and J by 10 bases, 11 bases remained unmatched. The CDR3 has 17 amino acids. The CDR3 bases are TGCGCCAGCAGCCAAGCCCAATTAAACAGGGGGCTATCACCCCTCCACTTT. Its translation: CASSQAQLNRGLSPLHF.

This chain joins TRBV5-1 and TRBJ2-1, with 8 bases lining up with TRBD2. Per germline, CDR1 SGHRS and CDR2 YFSETQ. After removal of 5 bases from V and 3 bases from J, the junction contained 10 bases not matched to a gene. The CDR3 runs 16 residues. The CDR3 protein is CASRRGGREDYNEQFF. The CDR3 nucleotides are TGCGCCAGCAGGAGGGGAGGGCGGGAGGACTACAATGAGCAGTTCTTC.

The V gene is TRBV11-2, the J gene TRBJ1-1, with no clear D. This CDR3 has 13 amino acids. The V end was cut by 3 bases, the J end by 12 bases, with 17 bases between. Germline V gene data show CDR1 as SGHAT and CDR2 as FQNNGV. The CDR3 DNA reads TGTGCCAGCAGCTTTTCGGCCTCGAGGGTAACTTTCTTT. Translated: CASSFSASRVTFF.

The gene calls are TRBV7-9 and TRBJ2-3, with 12 bases aligning to TRBD2. Germline V lookup: CDR1 SEHNR, CDR2 FQNEAQ (reference sequence). This CDR3 contains 16 residues. The J segment lost 6 bases and the V segment lost 4 bases, leaving 8 bases of the junction unmatched. The CDR3 nucleotides are TGTGCCAGCAGCTACCGACTAGCGGGAGCGGAGGATACGCAGTATTTT. Translation gives CASSYRLAGAEDTQYF. The variable domain in full, with the rest retrieved from reference TRBV7-9 and TRBJ2-3, is DTGVSQNPRHKITKRGQNVTFRCDPISEHNRLYWYRQTLGQGPEFLTYFQNEAQLEKSRLLSDRFSAERPKGSFSTLEIQRTEQGDSAMYLCASSYRLAGAEDTQYFGPGTRLTVL.

The J gene is TRBJ2-1, the V gene TRBV10-3, with a tentative D call TRBD1 (6 bases). The CDR3 runs to 16 residues. Germline V CDR1 and CDR2: ENHRY, SYGVKD. V lost 4 bases, J lost 3 bases, and 16 bases lay in between. The CDR3 protein is CAISGGPGAVYNEQFF. The CDR3 DNA sequence: TGTGCCATCAGTGGGGGGCCCGGGGCCGTCTACAATGAGCAGTTCTTC.

The genes are TRBV4-1 and TRBJ1-2, with a possible D match to TRBD1 (6 bases). The ends were cut back, 1 base at V and 8 bases at J, with 11 bases in the middle. CDR3 length: 13 residues. CDR1 is MGHRA, CDR2 YSYEKL, per germline. DNA of the CDR3: TGCGCCAGCAGCCAAGCGGGACAACTAGGCTACACCTTC. This encodes CASSQAGQLGYTF.

This clone appeared once. The genes are TRBV18 and TRBJ2-7; 7 bases agree with TRBD1. Germline lookup yields CDR1 KGHSH and CDR2 LQKENI. This CDR3 spans 14 amino acids. Trimming at V came to 4 bases and at J to 2 bases, leaving 5 bases not matched to a gene. This CDR3 is CASSLRQGAYEQYF. DNA for the CDR3: TGTGCCAGCTCACTCCGACAGGGCGCCTACGAGCAGTACTTC.

This chain joins TRBV9 and TRBJ2-2, with 9 bases matching TRBD2. V lost 9 bases and J lost 1; bases outside the gene matches: 4. Looked up from germline, CDR1 is SGDLS and CDR2 is YYNGEE. The CDR3 loop spans 14 amino acids. CDR3 DNA sequence: TGTGCCACCCAGCGGGGGGTGAACACCGGGGAGCTGTTTTTT. The encoded protein is CATQRGVNTGELFF.

V gene TRBV10-3 combines with J gene TRBJ2-7; 7 nucleotides agree with TRBD2. The CDR3 sequence is 15 residues long. From germline, CDR1 is ENHRY and CDR2 SYGVKD. Losses at the gene ends were 4 bases for V and 2 bases for J; bases not matched to a gene: 8. CDR3 nucleotide sequence: TGTGCCATCAGTGCAATGGCTAGCGGCACCTACGAGCAGTACTTC. It specifies CAISAMASGTYEQYF.

V and J are TRBV15 and TRBJ1-1; D gene unclear. This CDR3 region has 13 residues. V gave up 10 bases and J gave up 0 bases, with 12 bases separating them. Looked up from germline, CDR1 is LNHNV and CDR2 is YYDKDF (reference sequence). The CDR3 region has the DNA TGTGCCATACAGAGGGTCATGAACACTGAAGCTTTCTTT. It yields the protein CAIQRVMNTEAFF.

The chain joins TRBV2 to TRBJ2-3, with 8 nucleotides matching TRBD2. The CDR3 extends over 14 amino acids. The V gene end was trimmed by 5 bases and the J gene end by 2 bases; junction bases not matched to a gene: 3. Germline CDR1 SNHLY, CDR2 FYNNEI. The CDR3 region has the DNA TGTGCCAGCAGTACTAGCGGTACCACAGATACGCAGTATTTT. Translated, it gives CASSTSGTTDTQYF.

The chain carries TRBV4-2 and TRBJ1-2; D remains ambiguous. The germline CDR1 and CDR2 sequences are LGHNA and YNFKEQ. With 1 base removed from V and 4 bases from J, the gap between germline ends came to 13 bases. CDR3 length equals 15 residues. The CDR3 spells CASSQVNPGGYGYTF. CDR3 nucleotides: TGTGCCAGCAGCCAAGTCAACCCTGGAGGCTATGGCTACACCTTC.

The chain employs TRBV18 and TRBJ1-3; maybe TRBD1 (6 bases). CDR3 length: 15 residues. V lost 3 bases to trimming and J lost 4 bases, with 13 bases between them. The germline CDR1 and CDR2 sequences are KGHSH and LQKENI. Here the CDR3 reads CASSPNTGTGNTIYF. CDR3 nucleotides: TGTGCCAGCTCACCCAACACGGGGACAGGAAACACCATATATTTT.

In this sample, this clone turned up once. The rearrangement joins TRBV10-3 to TRBJ2-1; unclear D gene. V was pared by 4 bases and J by 8 bases, with 18 bases between. Germline CDR1 and CDR2: ENHRY and SYGVKD. This CDR3 spans 15 amino acids. The CDR3 bases are TGTGCCATCAGTGGCCCAGCAGGAGCTGATCATGAGCAGTTCTTC. It yields the protein CAISGPAGADHEQFF.

The rearrangement links TRBV5-1 to TRBJ1-1, with a weak D call TRBD1 (5 bases). The germline V gene encodes CDR1 SGHRS and CDR2 YFSETQ. V lost 3 bases and J 4 bases, leaving 13 bases between the germline ends. CDR3 size: 14 residues. The CDR3 loop reads CASSSYLQGTEAFF. Here the CDR3 DNA reads TGCGCCAGCAGCTCCTACCTCCAGGGCACTGAAGCTTTCTTT.